The 9 T cell receptor beta chains presented below share a single source sample, sequenced in a study of shared clonotypes between healthy human individuals. The protocol was immunoSEQ multiplex PCR, while the TCRdb copy is restricted to in-frame clones and leaves out a portion. The data show approximately 980,000 clones, approximately 80% seen once. Sequences were obtained from memory CD4+ T cells sorted from blood. Subset reported: CD45RA-negative fraction. Source of these receptors: a man between 18 and 35 years old in good health.

This chain connects TRBV30 to TRBJ1-2, with 7 bases aligning to TRBD1. Germline V gene sequence: CDR1 GTSNPN, CDR2 SVGIG (reference sequence). This CDR3 is built from 16 residues. Trimming removed 3 bases from V and 1 base from J; junction bases left unmatched: 11. For the CDR3, the DNA is TGTGCCTGGAGGCCCTCTGGAGACAGGGTTAACTATGGCTACACCTTC. Encoded protein: CAWRPSGDRVNYGYTF.

The CDR3 region has the DNA TGTGCCAGCGATTCCGGGGCCGGGGAGCTGTTTTTT. It specifies CASDSGAGELFF. The genes are TRBV11-2 and TRBJ2-2, with D tentatively TRBD2 (5 bases). Trimming removed 8 bases at V and 6 bases at J, with 10 bases between. Germline CDR1 and CDR2: SGHAT and FQNNGV. The CDR3 contains 12 residues.

This sequence joins TRBV2 and TRBJ2-6; D might be TRBD1 (6 bases). From germline, CDR1 is SNHLY and CDR2 FYNNEI. This CDR3 has 17 amino acids. Deletions cut 4 bases from V and 0 bases from J, with 13 bases between. The CDR3 region is CASSARGALSGANVLTF. DNA of the CDR3: TGTGCCAGCAGTGCCAGGGGAGCCCTCTCTGGGGCCAACGTCCTGACTTTC.

The V and J genes are TRBV15 and TRBJ2-7; 7 bases match TRBD2. Germline assignment: CDR1 LNHNV and CDR2 YYDKDF (reference sequence). The CDR3 is 14 residues long. With V trimmed by 3 bases and J by 3 bases, 5 bases remained unmatched. The CDR3 here is CATSRGGVGYEQYF. The CDR3, as DNA: TGTGCCACCAGCAGGGGAGGGGTTGGCTACGAGCAGTACTTC.

This sequence joins TRBV6-6 and TRBJ1-5, with D possibly being TRBD1 (6 bases). The CDR3 consists of 15 residues. Germline V gives CDR1 MNHNY, CDR2 SVGAGI (reference sequence). Between the trimmed V and J ends, which lost 5 bases and 5 bases, there was a span of 16 bases. The CDR3 spells CASSIVGTYDQPQHF. Written as DNA, the CDR3 is TGTGCCAGCAGTATAGTAGGGACATACGATCAGCCCCAGCATTTT.

The chain employs TRBV2 and TRBJ1-2, with 7 bases matching TRBD1. Germline CDR1 SNHLY, CDR2 FYNNEI. The J segment lost 6 bases and the V segment lost 6 bases, leaving 16 bases of the junction unmatched. The CDR3 extends over 16 amino acids. CDR3 residues: CASSDRQGTPGHGYTF. The CDR3 DNA reads as TGTGCCAGCAGCGACCGACAGGGAACCCCTGGACATGGCTACACCTTC.

V gene TRBV5-1 combines with J gene TRBJ2-3, with D possibly TRBD1 on 6 matching bases. Looked up from germline, CDR1 is SGHRS and CDR2 is YFSETQ. V lost 9 bases to trimming and J lost 0 bases, with 17 bases between them. The CDR3 sequence is 15 residues long. The CDR3 sequence is CATSDSNPSTDTQYF. The CDR3 region has the DNA TGCGCCACCTCGGACAGCAACCCTAGCACAGATACGCAGTATTTT.

In its sample, this clone was seen many times. The identical CDR3 is also encoded by other nucleotide sequences in the sample. The rearrangement uses TRBV29-1 and TRBJ1-6; 11 bases match TRBD1. Germline-derived CDR1 and CDR2 are SQVTM and ANQGSEA. The trim removed 4 bases at V and 7 bases at J, leaving 6 bases unmatched. This CDR3 is built from 15 residues. DNA for the CDR3: TGCAGCGTTGCCTTGGGACAGGGGGACAATTCACCCCTCCACTTT. Protein sequence: CSVALGQGDNSPLHF.

The chain uses TRBV5-1 and TRBJ2-1; D remains ambiguous. Germline V CDR1 and CDR2: SGHRS, YFSETQ. Deletions cut 2 bases from V and 5 bases from J, with 14 bases between. The CDR3 runs to 15 residues. The CDR3 sequence: CASSFFGVPDNEQFF. The CDR3 DNA reads as TGCGCCAGCAGCTTCTTTGGAGTCCCGGACAATGAGCAGTTCTTC.